The clone carrying this T cell receptor (beta chain) turned up a few times. Its antigen is unidentified. V shed 3 bases and J shed 2 bases, with 7 bases lying between them. The V gene's germline CDR1 is LNHDA and CDR2 SQIVND (reference sequence). The CDR3 runs to 13 residues. The record originates from a study of T cell repertoires in cytomegalovirus infection. Each CDR3 protein is one row after TCRdb ran MiXCR on the reads. The sample consists of approximately 730,000 distinct CDR3 sequences, almost 30% of them appearing once. Findings and caveats of the study: The study found HLA-C-restricted CMV-specific TCR beta clonotypes dominating the ex vivo response.

This receptor was taken from a human donor in good health (CMV status not recorded). Some clones in this sample may be carry-over from other donors' samples. V is TRBV19 and J is TRBJ1-2; D remains ambiguous. The specimen was cultured CD8+ T cells from PBMCs, collected from culture after CMV antigen stimulation. The CDR3: CASSIGENYGYTF. The CDR3 DNA is TGTGCCAGTAGTATTGGGGAAAACTATGGCTACACCTTC.